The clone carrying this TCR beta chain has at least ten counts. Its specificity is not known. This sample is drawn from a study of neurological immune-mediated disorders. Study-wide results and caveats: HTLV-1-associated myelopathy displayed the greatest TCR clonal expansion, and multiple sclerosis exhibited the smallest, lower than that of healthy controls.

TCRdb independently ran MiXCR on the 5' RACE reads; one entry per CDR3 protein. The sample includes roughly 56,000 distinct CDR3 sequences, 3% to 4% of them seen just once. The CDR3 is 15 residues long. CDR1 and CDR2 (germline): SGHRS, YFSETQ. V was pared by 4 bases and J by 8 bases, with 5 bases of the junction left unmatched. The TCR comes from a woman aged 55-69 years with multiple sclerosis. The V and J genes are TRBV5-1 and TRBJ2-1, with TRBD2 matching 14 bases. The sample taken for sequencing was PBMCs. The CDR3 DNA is TGCGCCAGCAGCCGGGGGACTAGCGGGAGCGATGAGCAGTTCTTC. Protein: CASSRGTSGSDEQFF.